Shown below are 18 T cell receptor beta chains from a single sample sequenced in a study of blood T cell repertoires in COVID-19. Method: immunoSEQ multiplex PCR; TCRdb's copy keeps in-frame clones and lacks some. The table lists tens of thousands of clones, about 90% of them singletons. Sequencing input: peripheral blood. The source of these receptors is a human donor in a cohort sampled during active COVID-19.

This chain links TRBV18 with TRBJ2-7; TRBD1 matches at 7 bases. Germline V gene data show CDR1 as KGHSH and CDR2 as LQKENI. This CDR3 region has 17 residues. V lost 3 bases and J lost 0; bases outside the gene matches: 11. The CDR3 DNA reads TGTGCCAGCTCACCCGTCCCGGGACAGTCGATCTCCTACGAGCAGTACTTC. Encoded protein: CASSPVPGQSISYEQYF.

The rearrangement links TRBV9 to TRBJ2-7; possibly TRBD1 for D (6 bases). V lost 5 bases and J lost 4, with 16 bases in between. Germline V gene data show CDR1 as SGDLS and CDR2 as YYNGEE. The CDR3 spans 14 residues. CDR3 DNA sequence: TGTGCCAGCAGTCAAGGCCAGGGGTTATACGAGCAGTACTTC. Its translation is CASSQGQGLYEQYF.

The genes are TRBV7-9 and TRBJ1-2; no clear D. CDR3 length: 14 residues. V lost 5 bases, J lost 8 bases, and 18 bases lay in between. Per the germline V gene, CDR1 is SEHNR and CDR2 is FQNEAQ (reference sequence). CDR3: CASSPSSAAYGYTF. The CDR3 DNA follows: TGTGCCAGCAGCCCGTCGAGCGCCGCCTACGGCTACACCTTC.

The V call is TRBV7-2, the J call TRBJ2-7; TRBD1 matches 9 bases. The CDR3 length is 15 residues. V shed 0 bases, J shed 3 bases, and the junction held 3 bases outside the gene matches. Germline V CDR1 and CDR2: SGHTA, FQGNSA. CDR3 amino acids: CASSLAGQGVYEQYF. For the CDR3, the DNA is TGTGCCAGCAGCTTAGCGGGACAGGGAGTCTACGAGCAGTACTTC.

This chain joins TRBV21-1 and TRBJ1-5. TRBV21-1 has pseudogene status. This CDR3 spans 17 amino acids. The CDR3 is CASSKGISAGANQPQHF. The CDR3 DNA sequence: TGTGCCAGCAGCAAAGGGATTAGTGCGGGGGCCAATCAGCCCCAGCATTTT.

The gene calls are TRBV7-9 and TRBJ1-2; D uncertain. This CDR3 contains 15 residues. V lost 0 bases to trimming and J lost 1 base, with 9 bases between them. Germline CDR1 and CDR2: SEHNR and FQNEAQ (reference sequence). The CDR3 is CASSLARQINYGYTF. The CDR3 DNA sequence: TGTGCCAGCAGCTTAGCGAGGCAAATTAACTATGGCTACACCTTC.

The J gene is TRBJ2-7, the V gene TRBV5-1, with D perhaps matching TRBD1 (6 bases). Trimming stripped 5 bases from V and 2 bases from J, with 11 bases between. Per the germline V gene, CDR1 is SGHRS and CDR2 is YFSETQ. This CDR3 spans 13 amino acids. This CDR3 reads CASSRGGPYEQYF. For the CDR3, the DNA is TGCGCCAGCAGTCGAGGGGGTCCCTACGAGCAGTACTTC.

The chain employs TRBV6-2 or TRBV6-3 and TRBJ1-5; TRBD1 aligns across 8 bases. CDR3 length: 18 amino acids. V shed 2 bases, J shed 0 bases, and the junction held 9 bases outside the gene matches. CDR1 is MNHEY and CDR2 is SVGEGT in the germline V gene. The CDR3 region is CASSYPVPGGYSNQPQHF. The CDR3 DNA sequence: TGTGCCAGCAGTTACCCAGTTCCAGGGGGCTATAGCAATCAGCCCCAGCATTTT.

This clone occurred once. CDR3 loop: CASSLGREVSQPQHF. CDR3 nucleotide sequence: TGTGCCAGCAGCTTGGGCAGGGAGGTCAGTCAGCCCCAGCATTTT. V gene TRBV5-6 combines with J gene TRBJ1-5, with a weak D call TRBD1 (5 bases). Trimming removed 0 bases from V and 6 bases from J, with 13 bases in between. Germline lookup yields CDR1 SGHDT and CDR2 YYEEEE. The CDR3 totals 15 residues.

The CDR3, as DNA: TGTGCCAGTCGGACTAGCGGGGTGTACGAGCAGTACTTC. Translating it yields CASRTSGVYEQYF. This chain uses TRBV28 with TRBJ2-7; 12 bases fit TRBD2. The junction had 4 bases not matched to a gene; V was cut back by 9 bases and J by 4 bases. Per germline, CDR1 MDHEN and CDR2 SYDVKM. The CDR3 has 13 residues.

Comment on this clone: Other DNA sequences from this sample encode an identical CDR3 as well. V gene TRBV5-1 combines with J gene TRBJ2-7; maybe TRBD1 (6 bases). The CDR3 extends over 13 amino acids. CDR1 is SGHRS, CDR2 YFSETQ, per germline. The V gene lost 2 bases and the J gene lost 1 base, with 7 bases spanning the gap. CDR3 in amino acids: CASSLQGSYEQYF. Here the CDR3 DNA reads TGCGCCAGCAGCTTACAGGGTTCCTACGAGCAGTACTTC.

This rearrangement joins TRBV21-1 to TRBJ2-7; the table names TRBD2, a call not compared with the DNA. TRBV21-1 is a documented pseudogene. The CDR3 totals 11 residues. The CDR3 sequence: CASSGRFYNVF. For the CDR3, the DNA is TGTGCCAGCAGCGGGAGGTTCTACAATGTCTTC.

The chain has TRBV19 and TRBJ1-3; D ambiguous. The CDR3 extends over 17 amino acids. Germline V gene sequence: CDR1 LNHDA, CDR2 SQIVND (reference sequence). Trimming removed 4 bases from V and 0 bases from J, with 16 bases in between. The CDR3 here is CASSKGRGPPSGNTIYF. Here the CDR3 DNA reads TGTGCCAGTAGTAAGGGTCGCGGGCCGCCCTCTGGAAACACCATATATTTT.

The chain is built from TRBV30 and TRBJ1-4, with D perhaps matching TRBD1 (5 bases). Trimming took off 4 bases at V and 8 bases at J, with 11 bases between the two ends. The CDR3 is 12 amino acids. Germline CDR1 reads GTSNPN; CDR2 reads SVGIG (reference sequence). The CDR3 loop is CAWTGSQEKLFF. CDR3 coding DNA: TGTGCCTGGACAGGGTCACAGGAAAAACTGTTTTTT.

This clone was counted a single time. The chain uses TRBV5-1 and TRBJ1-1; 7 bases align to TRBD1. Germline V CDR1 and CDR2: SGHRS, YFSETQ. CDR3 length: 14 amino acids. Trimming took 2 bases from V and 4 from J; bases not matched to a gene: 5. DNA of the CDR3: TGCGCCAGCAGCTTTGAGGGGGCGGGCACTGAAGCTTTCTTT. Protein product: CASSFEGAGTEAFF.

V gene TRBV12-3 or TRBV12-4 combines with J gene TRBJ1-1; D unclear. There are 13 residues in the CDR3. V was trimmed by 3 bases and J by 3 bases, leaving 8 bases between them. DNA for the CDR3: TGTGCCAGCAGTTTGGTTGAGGACACTGAAGCTTTCTTT. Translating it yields CASSLVEDTEAFF.

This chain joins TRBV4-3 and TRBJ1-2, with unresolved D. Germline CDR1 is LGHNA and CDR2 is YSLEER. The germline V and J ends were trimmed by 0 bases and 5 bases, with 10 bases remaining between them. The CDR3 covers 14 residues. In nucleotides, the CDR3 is TGCGCCAGCAGCCAAGAATGGACGGGGTATGGCTACACCTTC. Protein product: CASSQEWTGYGYTF.

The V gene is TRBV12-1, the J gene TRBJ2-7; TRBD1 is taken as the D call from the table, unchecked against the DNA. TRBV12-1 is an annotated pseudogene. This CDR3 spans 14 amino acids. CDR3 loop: CASGGSTGRSEQYF. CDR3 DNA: TGTGCCAGCGGCGGCTCGACAGGGCGTTCAGAGCAGTACTTC.